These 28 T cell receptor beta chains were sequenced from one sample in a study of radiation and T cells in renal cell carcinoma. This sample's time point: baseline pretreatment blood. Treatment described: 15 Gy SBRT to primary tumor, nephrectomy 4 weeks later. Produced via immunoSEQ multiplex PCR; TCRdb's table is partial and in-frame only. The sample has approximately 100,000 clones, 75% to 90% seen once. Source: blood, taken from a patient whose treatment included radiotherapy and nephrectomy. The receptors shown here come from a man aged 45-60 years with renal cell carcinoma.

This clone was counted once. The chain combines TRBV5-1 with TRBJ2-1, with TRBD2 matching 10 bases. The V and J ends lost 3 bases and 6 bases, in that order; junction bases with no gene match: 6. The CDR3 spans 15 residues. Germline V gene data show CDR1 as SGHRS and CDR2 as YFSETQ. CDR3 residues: CASSYGTSDANEQFF. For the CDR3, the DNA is TGCGCCAGCAGCTACGGGACTAGCGACGCCAATGAGCAGTTCTTC.

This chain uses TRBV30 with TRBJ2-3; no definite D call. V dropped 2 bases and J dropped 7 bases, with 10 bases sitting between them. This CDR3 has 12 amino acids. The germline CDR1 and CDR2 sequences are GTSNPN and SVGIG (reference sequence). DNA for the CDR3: TGTGCCTGGAGTTTGGACCAATATACGCAGTATTTT. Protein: CAWSLDQYTQYF.

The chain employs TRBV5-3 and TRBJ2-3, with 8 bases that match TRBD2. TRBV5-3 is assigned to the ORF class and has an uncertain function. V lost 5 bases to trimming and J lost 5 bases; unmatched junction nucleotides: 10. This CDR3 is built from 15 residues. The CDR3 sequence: CARRRKAGAEDTQYF. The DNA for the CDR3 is TGTGCCAGAAGACGAAAAGCGGGAGCGGAAGATACGCAGTATTTT.

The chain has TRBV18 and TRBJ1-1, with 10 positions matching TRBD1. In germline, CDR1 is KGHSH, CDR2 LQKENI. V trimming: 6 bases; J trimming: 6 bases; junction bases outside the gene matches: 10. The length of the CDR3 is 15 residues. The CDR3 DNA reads TGTGCCAGCTCTCGGGACAGGGGAGGCGGGTCTGAAGCTTTCTTT. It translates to CASSRDRGGGSEAFF.

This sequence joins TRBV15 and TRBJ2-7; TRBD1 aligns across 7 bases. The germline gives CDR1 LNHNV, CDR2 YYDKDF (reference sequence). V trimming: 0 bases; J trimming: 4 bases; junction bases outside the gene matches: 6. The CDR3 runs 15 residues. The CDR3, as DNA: TGTGCCACCAGCAGAGATCCGGGACAGAGATACGAGCAGTACTTC. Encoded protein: CATSRDPGQRYEQYF.

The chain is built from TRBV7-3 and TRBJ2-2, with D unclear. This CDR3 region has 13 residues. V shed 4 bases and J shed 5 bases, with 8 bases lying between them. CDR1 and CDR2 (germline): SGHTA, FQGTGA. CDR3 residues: CASSSPLTGELFF. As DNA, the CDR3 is TGTGCCAGCAGCTCGCCTCTGACCGGGGAGCTGTTTTTT.

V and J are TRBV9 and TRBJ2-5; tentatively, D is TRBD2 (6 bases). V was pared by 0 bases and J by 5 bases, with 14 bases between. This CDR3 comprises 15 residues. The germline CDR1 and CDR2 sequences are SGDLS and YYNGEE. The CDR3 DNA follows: TGTGCCAGCAGCGTAGCGAGGTCCCGGGAGGAGACCCAGTACTTC. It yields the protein CASSVARSREETQYF.

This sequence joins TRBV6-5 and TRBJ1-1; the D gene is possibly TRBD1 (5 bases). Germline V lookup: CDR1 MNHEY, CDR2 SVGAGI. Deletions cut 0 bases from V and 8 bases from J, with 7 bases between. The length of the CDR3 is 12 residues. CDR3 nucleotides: TGTGCCAGCAGTTACTCTTCAGGGGAAGCTTTCTTT. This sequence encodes CASSYSSGEAFF.

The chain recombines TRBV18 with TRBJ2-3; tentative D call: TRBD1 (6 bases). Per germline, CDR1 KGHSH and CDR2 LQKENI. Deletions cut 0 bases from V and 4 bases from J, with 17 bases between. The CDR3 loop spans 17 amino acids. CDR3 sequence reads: CASSPPSTEKGADTQYF. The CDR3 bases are TGTGCCAGCTCACCACCCTCGACGGAAAAGGGGGCAGATACGCAGTATTTT. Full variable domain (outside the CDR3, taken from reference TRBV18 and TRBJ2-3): NAGVMQNPRHLVRRRGQEARLRCSPMKGHSHVYWYRQLPEEGLKFMVYLQKENIIDESGMPKERFSAEFPKEGPSILRIQQVVRGDSAAYFCASSPPSTEKGADTQYFGPGTRLTVL.

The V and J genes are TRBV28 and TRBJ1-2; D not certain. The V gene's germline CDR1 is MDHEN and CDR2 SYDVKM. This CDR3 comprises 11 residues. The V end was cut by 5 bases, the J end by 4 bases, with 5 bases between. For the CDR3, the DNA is TGTGCCAGCAGTAACCCCTATGGCTACACCTTC. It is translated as CASSNPYGYTF.

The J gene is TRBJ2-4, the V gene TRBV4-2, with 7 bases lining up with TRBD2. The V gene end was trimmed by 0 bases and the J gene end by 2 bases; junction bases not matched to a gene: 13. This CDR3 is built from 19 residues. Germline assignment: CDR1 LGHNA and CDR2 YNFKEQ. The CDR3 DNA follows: TGTGCCAGCAGCCAAGAGCTAGCGGTGGTGGGAATTCCCAAAAACATTCAGTACTTC. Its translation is CASSQELAVVGIPKNIQYF.

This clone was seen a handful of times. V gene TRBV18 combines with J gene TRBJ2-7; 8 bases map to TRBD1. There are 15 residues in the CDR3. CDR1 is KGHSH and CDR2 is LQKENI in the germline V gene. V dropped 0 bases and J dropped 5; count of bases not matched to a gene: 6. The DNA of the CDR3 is TGTGCCAGCTCACCACCGAGGACAGGGCGACACGAGCAGTACTTC. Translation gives CASSPPRTGRHEQYF.

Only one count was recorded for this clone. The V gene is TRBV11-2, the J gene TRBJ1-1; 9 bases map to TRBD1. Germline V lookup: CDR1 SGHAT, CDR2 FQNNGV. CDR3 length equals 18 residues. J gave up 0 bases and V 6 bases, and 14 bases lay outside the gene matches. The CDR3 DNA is TGTGCCAGCAGTTTACGTACAGGGGGCGTTCTAGTGAACACTGAAGCTTTCTTT. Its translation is CASSLRTGGVLVNTEAFF.

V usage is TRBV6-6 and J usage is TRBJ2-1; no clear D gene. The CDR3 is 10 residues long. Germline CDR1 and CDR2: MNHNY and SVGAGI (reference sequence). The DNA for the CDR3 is TGTGCGTCCTTTTTGGATGAGCAGTTCTTC. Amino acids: CASFLDEQFF.

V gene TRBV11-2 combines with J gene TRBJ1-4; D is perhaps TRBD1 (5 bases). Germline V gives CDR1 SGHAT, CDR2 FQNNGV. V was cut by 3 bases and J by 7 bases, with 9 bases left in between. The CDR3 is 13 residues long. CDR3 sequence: CASSFYGGEKLFF. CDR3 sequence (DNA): TGTGCCAGCAGCTTTTACGGGGGTGAAAAACTGTTTTTT.

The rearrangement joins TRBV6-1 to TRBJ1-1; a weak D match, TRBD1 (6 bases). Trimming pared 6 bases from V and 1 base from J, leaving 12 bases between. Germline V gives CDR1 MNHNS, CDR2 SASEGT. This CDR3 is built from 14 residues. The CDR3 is CASSHGTQNTEAFF. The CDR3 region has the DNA TGTGCCAGCAGCCACGGGACACAGAACACTGAAGCTTTCTTT.

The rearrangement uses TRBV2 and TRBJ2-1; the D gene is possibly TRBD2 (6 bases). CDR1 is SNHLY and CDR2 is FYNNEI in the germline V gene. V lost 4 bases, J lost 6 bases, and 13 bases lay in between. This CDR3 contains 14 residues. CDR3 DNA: TGTGCCAGCAGTGTGGGCGGGAATGGCAATGAGCAGTTCTTC. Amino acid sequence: CASSVGGNGNEQFF.

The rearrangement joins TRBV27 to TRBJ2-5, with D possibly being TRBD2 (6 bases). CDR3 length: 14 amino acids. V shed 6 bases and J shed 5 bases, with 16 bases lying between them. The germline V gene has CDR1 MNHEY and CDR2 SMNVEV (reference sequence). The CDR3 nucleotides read TGTGCCAGCAGCCGTCCCGGGAGAGGGGAGACCCAGTACTTC. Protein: CASSRPGRGETQYF.

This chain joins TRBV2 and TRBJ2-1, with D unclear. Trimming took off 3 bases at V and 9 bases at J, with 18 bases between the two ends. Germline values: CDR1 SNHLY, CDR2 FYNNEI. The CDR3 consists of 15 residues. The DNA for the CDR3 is TGTGCCAGCAGTGACCTTTCTGCTATATCGCGTGAGCAGTTCTTC. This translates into CASSDLSAISREQFF.

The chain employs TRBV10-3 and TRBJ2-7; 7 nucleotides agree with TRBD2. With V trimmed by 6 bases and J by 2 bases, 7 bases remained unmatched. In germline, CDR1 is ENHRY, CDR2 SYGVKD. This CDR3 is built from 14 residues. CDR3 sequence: CAIRGFGGTYEQYF. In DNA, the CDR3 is TGTGCCATCAGGGGATTCGGGGGGACCTACGAGCAGTACTTC.

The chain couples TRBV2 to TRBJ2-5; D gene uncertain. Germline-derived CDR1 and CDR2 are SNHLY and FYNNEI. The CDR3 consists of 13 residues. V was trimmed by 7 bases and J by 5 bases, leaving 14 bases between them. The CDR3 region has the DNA TGTGCCAGCACCCGGACCGACGGGGAGACCCAGTACTTC. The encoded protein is CASTRTDGETQYF. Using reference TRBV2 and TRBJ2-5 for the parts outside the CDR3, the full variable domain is EPEVTQTPSHQVTQMGQEVILRCVPISNHLYFYWYRQILGQKVEFLVSFYNNEISEKSEIFDDQFSVERPDGSNFTLKIRSTKLEDSAMYFCASTRTDGETQYFGPGTRLLVL.

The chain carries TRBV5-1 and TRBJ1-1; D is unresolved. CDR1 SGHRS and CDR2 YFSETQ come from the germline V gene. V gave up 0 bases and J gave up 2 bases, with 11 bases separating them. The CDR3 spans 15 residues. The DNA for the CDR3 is TGCGCCAGCAGCTTGGATGGTCTTAGAAACACTGAAGCTTTCTTT. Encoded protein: CASSLDGLRNTEAFF. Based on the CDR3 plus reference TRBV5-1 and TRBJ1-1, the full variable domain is KAGVTQTPRYLIKTRGQQVTLSCSPISGHRSVSWYQQTPGQGLQFLFEYFSETQRNKGNFPGRFSGRQFSNSRSEMNVSTLELGDSALYLCASSLDGLRNTEAFFGQGTRLTVV.

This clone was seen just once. CDR3 amino acids: CASSVGLAGAPSTDTQYF. The CDR3 coding sequence is TGTGCCAGCAGCGTAGGACTAGCGGGGGCACCTAGCACAGATACGCAGTATTTT. V is TRBV9 and J is TRBJ2-3; 12 bases fit TRBD2. V was clipped by 0 bases and J by 0 bases; unmatched bases: 5. Germline V gene lookup returns CDR1 SGDLS and CDR2 YYNGEE. CDR3 length: 18 amino acids.

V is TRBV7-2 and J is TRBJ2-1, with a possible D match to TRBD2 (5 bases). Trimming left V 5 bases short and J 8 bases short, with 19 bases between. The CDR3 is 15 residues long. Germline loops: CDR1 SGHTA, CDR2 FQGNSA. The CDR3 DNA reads TGTGCCAGCAGCCGTGGCTTGGCCCTAGCCGATGAGCAGTTCTTC. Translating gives CASSRGLALADEQFF. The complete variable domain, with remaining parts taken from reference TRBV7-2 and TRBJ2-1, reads GAGVSQSPSNKVTEKGKDVELRCDPISGHTALYWYRQSLGQGLEFLIYFQGNSAPDKSGLPSDRFSAERTGGSVSTLTIQRTQQEDSAVYLCASSRGLALADEQFFGPGTRLTVL.

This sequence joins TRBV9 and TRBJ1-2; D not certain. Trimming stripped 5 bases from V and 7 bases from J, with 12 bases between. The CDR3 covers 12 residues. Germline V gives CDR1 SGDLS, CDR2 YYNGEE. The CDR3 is CASRNAVGGYTF. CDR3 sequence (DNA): TGTGCCAGCAGAAATGCGGTGGGTGGCTACACCTTC.

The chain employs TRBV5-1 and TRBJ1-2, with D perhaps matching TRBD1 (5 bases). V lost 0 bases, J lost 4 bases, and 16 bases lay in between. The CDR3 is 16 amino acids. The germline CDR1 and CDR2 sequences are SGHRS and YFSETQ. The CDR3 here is CASSLVGVRASYGYTF. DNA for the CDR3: TGCGCCAGCAGCTTGGTTGGGGTCAGGGCCTCCTATGGCTACACCTTC.

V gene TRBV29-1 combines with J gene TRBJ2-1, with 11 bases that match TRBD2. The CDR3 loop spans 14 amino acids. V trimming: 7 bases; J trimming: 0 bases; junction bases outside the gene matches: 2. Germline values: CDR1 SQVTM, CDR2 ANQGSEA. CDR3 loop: CSAGTSGSYNEQFF. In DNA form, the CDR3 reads TGCAGCGCCGGGACTAGCGGCTCCTACAATGAGCAGTTCTTC.

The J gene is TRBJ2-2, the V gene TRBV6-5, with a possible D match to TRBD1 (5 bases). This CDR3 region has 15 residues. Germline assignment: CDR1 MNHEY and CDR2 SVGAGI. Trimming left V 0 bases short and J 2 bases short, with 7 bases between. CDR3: CASSYSQGNTGELFF. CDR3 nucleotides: TGTGCCAGCAGTTACTCCCAGGGAAACACCGGGGAGCTGTTTTTT.